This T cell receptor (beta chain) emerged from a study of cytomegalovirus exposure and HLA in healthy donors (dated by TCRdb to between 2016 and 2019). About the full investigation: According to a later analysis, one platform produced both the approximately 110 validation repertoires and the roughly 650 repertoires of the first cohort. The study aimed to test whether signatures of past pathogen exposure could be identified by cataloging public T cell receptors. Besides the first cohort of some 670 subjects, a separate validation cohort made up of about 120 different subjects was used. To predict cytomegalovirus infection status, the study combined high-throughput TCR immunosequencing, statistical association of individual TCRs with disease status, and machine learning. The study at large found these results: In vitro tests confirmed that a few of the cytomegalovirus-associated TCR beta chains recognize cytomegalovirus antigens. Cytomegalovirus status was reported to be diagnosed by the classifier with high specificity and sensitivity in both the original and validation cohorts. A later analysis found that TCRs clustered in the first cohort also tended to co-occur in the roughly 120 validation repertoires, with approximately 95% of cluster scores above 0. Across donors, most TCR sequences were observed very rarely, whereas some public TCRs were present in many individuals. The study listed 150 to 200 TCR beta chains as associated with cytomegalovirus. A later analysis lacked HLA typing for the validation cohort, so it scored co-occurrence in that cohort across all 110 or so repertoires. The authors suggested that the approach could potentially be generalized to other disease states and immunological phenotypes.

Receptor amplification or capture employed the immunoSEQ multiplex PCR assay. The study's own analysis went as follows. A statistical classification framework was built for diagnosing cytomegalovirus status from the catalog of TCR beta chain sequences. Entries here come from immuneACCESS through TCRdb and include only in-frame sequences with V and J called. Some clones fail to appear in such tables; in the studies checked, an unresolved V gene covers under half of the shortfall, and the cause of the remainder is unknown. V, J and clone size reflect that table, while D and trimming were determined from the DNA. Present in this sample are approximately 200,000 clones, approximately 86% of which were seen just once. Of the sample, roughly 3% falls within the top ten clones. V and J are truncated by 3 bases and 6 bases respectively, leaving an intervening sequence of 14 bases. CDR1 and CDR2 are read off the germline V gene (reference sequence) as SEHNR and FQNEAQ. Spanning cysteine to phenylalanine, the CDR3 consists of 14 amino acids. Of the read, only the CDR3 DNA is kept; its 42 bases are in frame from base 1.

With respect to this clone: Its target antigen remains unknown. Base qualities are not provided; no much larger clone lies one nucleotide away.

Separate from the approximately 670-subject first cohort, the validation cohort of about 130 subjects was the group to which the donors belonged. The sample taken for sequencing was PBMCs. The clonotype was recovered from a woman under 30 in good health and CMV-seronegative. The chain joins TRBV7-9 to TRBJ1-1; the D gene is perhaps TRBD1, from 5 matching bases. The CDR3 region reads CASSFSATGSEAFF. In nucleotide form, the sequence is TGTGCCAGCAGCTTCTCGGCAACAGGATCTGAAGCTTTCTTT.